This record covers a single T cell receptor (beta chain). Its antigen is currently unknown. V was shortened by 0 bases and J by 2 bases, with 14 bases between the two germline ends. Germline assignment: CDR1 LGHNA and CDR2 YNFKEQ. CDR3 length: 16 residues. A second PCR, run for about 7 to 11 cycles, used a sample-barcoded 5' primer plus a J-beta primer mix. TCRdb recomputed calls from the 5' RACE reads with MiXCR, one row per CDR3 protein. The repertoire consists of about 1.8 million distinct CDR3 sequences, with 40% to 55% occurring once and the leading ten covering over 2%. Donors were healthy Caucasian individuals from Russia aged roughly 6 to 90. The sample is drawn from a study of blood T cells in healthy people across ages. Notes on the study in general: Age advanced and TCR beta diversity per million T cells fell, roughly linearly.

The sequence derives from a woman aged 35 to 49 in good health. The chain links TRBV4-2 to TRBJ2-7, with a possible D match to TRBD2 (5 bases). The specimen was blood. The CDR3 spells CASSQESTSGAYEQYF. In DNA, the CDR3 is TGTGCCAGCAGCCAAGAATCTACTAGTGGGGCCTACGAGCAGTACTTC.